Listed below are T cell receptor beta chains from one sample, sequenced in a study of control samples from healthy donors and cancer patients. Profiling relied on immunoSEQ multiplex PCR, and the TCRdb table lists in-frame clones only, not all of them. The repertoire holds 57,000 or so clones, about 95% seen once, with less than 4% in the top ten. The specimen sequenced was blood. The receptors here all came from a man aged 25-45 years in good health. Both conserved end residues are trimmed from each CDR3. Fields, in order: V gene, J gene, D gene, CDR3 protein. D genes are given only for firm matches.

v_call: TRBV30; j_call: TRBJ2-1; d_call: TRBD2; cdr3_aa: AWSYGLAGVFGNEQF
v_call: TRBV4-2; j_call: TRBJ2-4; d_call: NA; cdr3_aa: ASRTGLGAKNIQY
v_call: TRBV7-3; j_call: TRBJ2-1; d_call: NA; cdr3_aa: ASSLDLYNEQF
v_call: TRBV5-1; j_call: TRBJ2-7; d_call: TRBD2; cdr3_aa: ASSLGGTSGHRTYEQY
v_call: TRBV27; j_call: TRBJ1-2; d_call: NA; cdr3_aa: ASRPMTDYYGYT
v_call: TRBV18; j_call: TRBJ2-2; d_call: TRBD2; cdr3_aa: ASSPLTILAGGGTGELF
v_call: TRBV5-1; j_call: TRBJ2-7; d_call: TRBD2; cdr3_aa: ASSYTSGRVSYEQY
v_call: TRBV14; j_call: TRBJ1-1; d_call: NA; cdr3_aa: ASSQGPSEAF
v_call: TRBV7-9; j_call: TRBJ2-3; d_call: NA; cdr3_aa: ASSPRTVSTDTQY
v_call: TRBV5-6; j_call: TRBJ1-2; d_call: NA; cdr3_aa: ASSPQVGGNYGYT
v_call: TRBV5-6; j_call: TRBJ2-2; d_call: NA; cdr3_aa: ASSLDFTGELF
v_call: TRBV21-1; j_call: TRBJ2-1; d_call: NA; cdr3_aa: ASSKFTSRSSYNEQF
v_call: TRBV27; j_call: TRBJ1-3; d_call: NA; cdr3_aa: ASSLLSGLSGNTIY